These 4 T cell receptor beta chains came from one sample sequenced in a study of blood T cell repertoires in COVID-19. Repertoires were generated with immunoSEQ multiplex PCR, while TCRdb's copy carries only in-frame clones and drops some. The data show about 150,000 clones, with approximately 90% seen just once and around 2.1% held by the top ten. What was sequenced was peripheral blood. These receptors originate from a man aged 50-59 years who had recovered from COVID-19.

This chain uses TRBV28 with TRBJ2-7; 7 nucleotides line up with TRBD2. This CDR3 has 15 amino acids. Germline V gene lookup returns CDR1 MDHEN and CDR2 SYDVKM. Germline trimming cut 6 bases from V and 2 bases from J; bases unmatched to any gene: 10. CDR3 sequence: CASSPSGGRAYEQYF. CDR3 coding DNA: TGTGCCAGCAGCCCATCGGGGGGAAGGGCCTACGAGCAGTACTTC.

V gene TRBV5-4 combines with J gene TRBJ1-1, with 7 bases fitting TRBD1. The CDR3 has 14 amino acids. Germline V lookup: CDR1 SGHNT, CDR2 YYREEE (reference sequence). The V segment lost 2 bases and the J segment 2 bases; nucleotides outside the gene matches: 3. The CDR3 loop is CASSLTGVNTEAFF. In nucleotides, the CDR3 is TGTGCCAGCAGCTTAACAGGGGTTAACACTGAAGCTTTCTTT.

The rearrangement links TRBV6-2 or TRBV6-3 to TRBJ1-5; 7 bases match TRBD1. Trimming at V came to 4 bases and at J to 3 bases, leaving 6 bases not matched to a gene. The CDR3 contains 15 residues. From germline, CDR1 is MNHEY and CDR2 SVGEGT. The CDR3 DNA reads as TGTGCCAGCAGTTCCCGACAGGGTCACAATCAGCCCCAGCATTTT. It encodes CASSSRQGHNQPQHF.

Regarding this clone: This sample also contains other DNA sequences that code for the same CDR3. V and J are TRBV5-1 and TRBJ1-1; TRBD1 aligns across 7 bases. This CDR3 region has 14 residues. V shed 3 bases, J shed 3 bases, and the junction held 5 bases outside the gene matches. Germline lookup yields CDR1 SGHRS and CDR2 YFSETQ. In DNA, the CDR3 is TGCGCCAGCAGCTCGGGACAGCTCGACACTGAAGCTTTCTTT. Translation: CASSSGQLDTEAFF.